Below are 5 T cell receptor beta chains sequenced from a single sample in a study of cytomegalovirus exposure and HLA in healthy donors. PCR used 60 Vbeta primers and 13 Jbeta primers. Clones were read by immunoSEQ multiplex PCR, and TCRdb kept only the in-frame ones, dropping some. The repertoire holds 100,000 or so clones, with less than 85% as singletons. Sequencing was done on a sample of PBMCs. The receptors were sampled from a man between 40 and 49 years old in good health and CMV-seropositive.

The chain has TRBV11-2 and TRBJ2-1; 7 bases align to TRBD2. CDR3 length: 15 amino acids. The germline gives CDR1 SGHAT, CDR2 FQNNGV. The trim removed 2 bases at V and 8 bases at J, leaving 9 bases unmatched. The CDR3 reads CASSLLGGIWDEQFF. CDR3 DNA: TGTGCCAGCAGCTTACTGGGGGGGATATGGGATGAGCAGTTCTTC.

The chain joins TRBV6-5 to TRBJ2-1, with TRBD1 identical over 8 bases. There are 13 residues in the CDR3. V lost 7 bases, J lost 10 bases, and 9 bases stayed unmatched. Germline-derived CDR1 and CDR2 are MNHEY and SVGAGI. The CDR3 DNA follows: TGTGCCAGCAATTCGGGACAGGTTAGCGAGCAGTTCTTC. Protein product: CASNSGQVSEQFF.

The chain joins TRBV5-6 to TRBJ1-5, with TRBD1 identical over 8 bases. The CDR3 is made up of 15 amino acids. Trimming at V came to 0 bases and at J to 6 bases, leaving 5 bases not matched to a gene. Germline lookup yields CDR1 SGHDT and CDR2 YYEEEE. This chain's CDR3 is CASSLGAGGTQPQHF. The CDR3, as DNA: TGTGCCAGCAGCTTGGGGGCAGGGGGCACTCAGCCCCAGCATTTT.

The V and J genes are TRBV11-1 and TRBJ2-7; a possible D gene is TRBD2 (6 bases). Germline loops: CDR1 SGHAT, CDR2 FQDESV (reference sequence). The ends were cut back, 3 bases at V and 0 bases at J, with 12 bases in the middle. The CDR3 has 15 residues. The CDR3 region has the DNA TGTGCCAGCAGCTTGGGGGGAGGCATCTCCTACGAGCAGTACTTC. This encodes CASSLGGGISYEQYF.

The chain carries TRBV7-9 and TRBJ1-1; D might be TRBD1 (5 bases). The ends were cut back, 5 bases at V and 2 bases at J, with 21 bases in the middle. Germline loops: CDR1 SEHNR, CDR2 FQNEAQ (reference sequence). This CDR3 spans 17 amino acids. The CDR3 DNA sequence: TGTGCCAGCAGCCACAGAGGCCAGGGCGCCCTTAACACTGAAGCTTTCTTT. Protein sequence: CASSHRGQGALNTEAFF.